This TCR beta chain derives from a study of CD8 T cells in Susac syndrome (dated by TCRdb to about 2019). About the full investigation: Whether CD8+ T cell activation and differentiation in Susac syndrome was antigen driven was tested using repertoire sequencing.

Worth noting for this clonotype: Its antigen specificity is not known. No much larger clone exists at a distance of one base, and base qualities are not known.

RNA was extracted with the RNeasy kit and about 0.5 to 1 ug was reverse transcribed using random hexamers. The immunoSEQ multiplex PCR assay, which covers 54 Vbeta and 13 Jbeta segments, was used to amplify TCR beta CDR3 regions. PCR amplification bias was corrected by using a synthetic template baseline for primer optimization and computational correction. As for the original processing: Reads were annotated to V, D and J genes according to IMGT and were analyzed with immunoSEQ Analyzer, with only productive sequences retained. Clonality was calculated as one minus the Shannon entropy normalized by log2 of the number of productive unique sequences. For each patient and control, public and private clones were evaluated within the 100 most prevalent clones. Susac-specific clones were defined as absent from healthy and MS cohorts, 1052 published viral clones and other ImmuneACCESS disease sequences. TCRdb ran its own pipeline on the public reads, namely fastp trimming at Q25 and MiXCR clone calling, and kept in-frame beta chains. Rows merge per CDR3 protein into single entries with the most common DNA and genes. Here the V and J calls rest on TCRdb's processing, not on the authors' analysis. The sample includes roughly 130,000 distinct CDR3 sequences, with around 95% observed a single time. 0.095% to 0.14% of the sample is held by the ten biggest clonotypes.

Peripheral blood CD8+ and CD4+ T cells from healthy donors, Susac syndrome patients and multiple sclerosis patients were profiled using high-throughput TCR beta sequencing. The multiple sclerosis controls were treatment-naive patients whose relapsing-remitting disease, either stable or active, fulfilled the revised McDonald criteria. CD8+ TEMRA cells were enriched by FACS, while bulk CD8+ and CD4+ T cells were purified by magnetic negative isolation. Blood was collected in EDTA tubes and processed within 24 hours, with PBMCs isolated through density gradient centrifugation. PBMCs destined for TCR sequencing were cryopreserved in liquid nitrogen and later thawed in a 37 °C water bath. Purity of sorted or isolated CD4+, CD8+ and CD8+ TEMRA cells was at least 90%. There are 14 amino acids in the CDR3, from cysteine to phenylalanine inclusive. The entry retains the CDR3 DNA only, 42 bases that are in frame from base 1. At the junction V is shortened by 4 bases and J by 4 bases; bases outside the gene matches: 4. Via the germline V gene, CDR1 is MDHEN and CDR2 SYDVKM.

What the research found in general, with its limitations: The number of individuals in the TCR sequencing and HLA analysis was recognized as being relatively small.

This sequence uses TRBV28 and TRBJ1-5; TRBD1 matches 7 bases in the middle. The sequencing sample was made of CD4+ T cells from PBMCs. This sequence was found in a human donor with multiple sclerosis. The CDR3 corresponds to CASSWGQLNQPQHF. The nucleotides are TGTGCCAGCAGTTGGGGACAGCTAAATCAGCCCCAGCATTTT.